One and the same sample provided the 27 T cell receptor beta chains below, sequenced in a study of shared T cell receptors in the human thymus. The repertoire was sequenced with immunoSEQ multiplex PCR; TCRdb's copy has only in-frame clones and lacks some. The table has 600,000 or so clones, about 89% seen once; the top ten hold about 0.0094%. The same data also contributed to another study, on human thymus T cells.

Sequencing used thymocytes. The source of these receptors is a boy in the first two years of life with a congenital heart defect.

V and J are TRBV19 and TRBJ2-7; TRBD2 might be the D (7 bases). Germline lookup yields CDR1 LNHDA and CDR2 SQIVND (reference sequence). Trimming stripped 5 bases from V and 0 bases from J, with 11 bases between. This CDR3 is built from 14 residues. The CDR3 region has the DNA TGTGCCAGTAGTGGGGGGGGGCGCTCCTACGAGCAGTACTTC. This codes for CASSGGGRSYEQYF.

The chain recombines TRBV28 with TRBJ2-7, with 7 bases aligning to TRBD1. This CDR3 has 15 residues. V dropped 2 bases and J dropped 5; count of bases not matched to a gene: 9. Germline V gene data show CDR1 as MDHEN and CDR2 as SYDVKM. The CDR3 spells CASSLIATGFHEQYF. CDR3 DNA: TGTGCCAGCAGTTTAATTGCGACAGGGTTCCACGAGCAGTACTTC.

The chain combines TRBV4-3 with TRBJ1-1, with D hard to call. CDR1 is LGHNA, CDR2 YSLEER, per germline. Trimming removed 1 base at V and 0 bases at J, with 15 bases between. CDR3 length: 17 amino acids. The CDR3 DNA reads as TGCGCCAGCAGCCAAGCCCTTCTACAGCCTATGAACACTGAAGCTTTCTTT. This gives the protein CASSQALLQPMNTEAFF.

The chain carries TRBV25-1 and TRBJ1-1; D is possibly TRBD1 (6 bases). The CDR3 is 12 amino acids. Between the trimmed V and J ends, which lost 11 bases and 10 bases, there was a span of 20 bases. The germline gives CDR1 MGHDK, CDR2 SYGVNS. CDR3 bases: TGTGCCGCGGGCAGGGGCCGACACGGAGCTTTCTTT. Translation: CAAGRGRHGAFF.

This clone was counted a single time. V is TRBV9 and J is TRBJ2-3; tentative D call: TRBD1 (5 bases). CDR1 and CDR2 (germline): SGDLS, YYNGEE. V was shortened by 1 base and J by 4 bases, with 10 bases between the two germline ends. The CDR3 has 14 residues. The CDR3 DNA sequence: TGTGCCAGCAGCGTAACCTGGGGCGCAGATACGCAGTATTTT. This translates into CASSVTWGADTQYF.

The table lists this clone with a count of one. The rearrangement uses TRBV5-1 and TRBJ2-7, with D perhaps TRBD2 (5 bases). The length of the CDR3 is 16 residues. V lost 3 bases and J lost 3, with 19 bases in between. Germline V CDR1 and CDR2: SGHRS, YFSETQ. CDR3 sequence (DNA): TGCGCCAGCAGCTATTCCGGGGTGGTTAACGTCTACGAGCAGTACTTC. This sequence encodes CASSYSGVVNVYEQYF.

The chain has TRBV19 and TRBJ2-1; the D gene is possibly TRBD2 (6 bases). Germline V CDR1 and CDR2: LNHDA, SQIVND (reference sequence). The CDR3 runs 15 residues. The germline V and J ends were trimmed by 3 bases and 7 bases, with 16 bases remaining between them. CDR3 amino acids: CASSIDFPAGNEQFF. The CDR3 DNA reads TGTGCCAGTAGTATCGACTTCCCGGCGGGGAATGAGCAGTTCTTC.

CDR3 amino acids: CASSPSDLNPSYEQYF. DNA of the CDR3: TGTGCCAGCTCACCATCCGACTTGAACCCTTCCTACGAGCAGTACTTC. V gene TRBV18 combines with J gene TRBJ2-7; no reliable D call. CDR1 KGHSH and CDR2 LQKENI come from the germline V gene. V gave up 2 bases and J gave up 1 base, with 15 bases separating them. CDR3 length: 16 residues.

This chain joins TRBV6-5 and TRBJ2-7, with 8 bases aligning to TRBD2. Germline V gene lookup returns CDR1 MNHEY and CDR2 SVGAGI. The CDR3 has 16 residues. V gave up 2 bases and J gave up 2 bases; unmatched junction bases: 8. The CDR3 loop reads CASSYSVAGGPYEQYF. CDR3 DNA sequence: TGTGCCAGCAGTTACAGTGTTGCGGGAGGCCCCTACGAGCAGTACTTC.

The rearrangement joins TRBV12-5 to TRBJ2-1, with D possibly TRBD1 on 7 matching bases. This CDR3 has 16 residues. V lost 2 bases to trimming and J lost 6 bases, with 17 bases between them. The germline gives CDR1 LGHNT, CDR2 FRNRAP. Written as DNA, the CDR3 is TGTGCTAGTGGTTTGTACCGGAGGGGGCGCCTCAATGAGCAGTTCTTC. Amino acids: CASGLYRRGRLNEQFF.

The chain combines TRBV6-1 with TRBJ2-2; D uncertain. Germline V gives CDR1 MNHNS, CDR2 SASEGT. The CDR3 runs 13 residues. Trimming shortened V by 3 bases and J by 8 bases, and 10 bases separated the two germline ends. The CDR3 region is CASSDPLIGELFF. The DNA for the CDR3 is TGTGCCAGCAGTGACCCACTCATTGGGGAGCTGTTTTTT.

This clone was seen just once. V and J are TRBV27 and TRBJ1-4; TRBD1 agrees at 10 bases. CDR3 length: 17 residues. CDR1 and CDR2 from the germline V gene are MNHEY and SMNVEV (reference sequence). The V and J ends lost 0 bases and 7 bases, in that order; junction bases with no gene match: 8. The CDR3 region has the DNA TGTGCCAGCAGTTTATCGGGGACAGGGGCCTCTGGTGAAAAACTGTTTTTT. Translated: CASSLSGTGASGEKLFF.

The chain carries TRBV4-3 and TRBJ2-7; 7 bases fit TRBD2. From germline, CDR1 is LGHNA and CDR2 YSLEER. The junction had 14 bases not matched to a gene; V was cut back by 0 bases and J by 6 bases. This CDR3 region has 17 residues. DNA for the CDR3: TGCGCCAGCAGCCAAGAGCGCAGCGGGAATGGTCGAGGCGAGCAGTACTTC. Its protein is CASSQERSGNGRGEQYF.

V is TRBV29-1 and J is TRBJ2-5; 7 bases match TRBD1. The trim removed 4 bases at V and 5 bases at J, leaving 4 bases unmatched. CDR3 length: 12 residues. Germline CDR1 and CDR2: SQVTM and ANQGSEA. Here the CDR3 reads CSVAQGFETQYF. CDR3 coding DNA: TGCAGCGTTGCACAGGGGTTTGAGACCCAGTACTTC.

This sequence joins TRBV20-1 and TRBJ2-1; maybe TRBD2 (5 bases). This CDR3 has 11 amino acids. Germline CDR1 is DFQATT and CDR2 is SNEGSKA (reference sequence). V gave up 7 bases and J gave up 8 bases, with 12 bases separating them. The CDR3: CSEEVRDEQFF. For the CDR3, the DNA is TGCAGTGAGGAGGTTAGGGATGAGCAGTTCTTC.

The V call is TRBV7-2, the J call TRBJ1-6, with D possibly matching TRBD1 (6 bases). Deletions cut 5 bases from V and 3 bases from J, with 14 bases between. CDR1 and CDR2 from the germline V gene are SGHTA and FQGNSA. This CDR3 contains 16 residues. CDR3 nucleotides: TGTGCCAGCAGCACTTCGACGGGACACTATAATTCACCCCTCCACTTT. It yields the protein CASSTSTGHYNSPLHF.

In its sample, this clone was seen once. The V call is TRBV2, the J call TRBJ1-5; D not resolved. The V and J ends lost 5 bases and 0 bases respectively, with 11 bases between them. The CDR3 is 15 amino acids. Germline CDR1 SNHLY, CDR2 FYNNEI. CDR3 loop: CASSPRGFSNQPQHF. CDR3 in DNA: TGTGCCAGCAGTCCCCGAGGATTTAGCAATCAGCCCCAGCATTTT.

The rearrangement joins TRBV2 to TRBJ2-1; TRBD2 agrees at 8 bases. CDR3 length equals 14 residues. The trim removed 6 bases at V and 9 bases at J, leaving 10 bases unmatched. Germline CDR1 reads SNHLY; CDR2 reads FYNNEI. The CDR3 DNA sequence: TGTGCCAGCAGCGGGGCGGGGGGTTTAAGTGAGCAGTTCTTC. Protein product: CASSGAGGLSEQFF.

Comment on this clone: An end of the junction differs from the germline gene, which may be a read error. The chain recombines TRBV5-1 with TRBJ1-6; D uncertain. The CDR3 has 16 residues. Per the germline V gene, CDR1 is SGHRS and CDR2 is YFSETQ. The CDR3 protein is CASSLEVDSYNSPLHF. In DNA, the CDR3 is TGCGCCAGCAGCTTGGAGGTGGACTCCTATAATTCCCCCCTCCACTTT.

Comment on this clone: Germline is not matched at one junction end, which may reflect a read error. This chain uses TRBV7-7 with TRBJ2-2; 7 positions agree with TRBD1. Germline assignment: CDR1 SSHAT and CDR2 FNYEAQ (reference sequence). The CDR3 extends over 17 amino acids. CDR3 nucleotide sequence: TGTGCTAGCAGCTTAGGGACGGGGACAGCAAACACCGGGGAGCTGTTTTTT. The encoded protein is CASSLGTGTANTGELFF.

The genes are TRBV19 and TRBJ2-6, with TRBD1 as a possible D gene (5 bases). Deletions cut 6 bases from V and 0 bases from J, with 12 bases between. Looked up from germline, CDR1 is LNHDA and CDR2 is SQIVND (reference sequence). The CDR3 is 16 amino acids. DNA for the CDR3: TGTGCCAGTAGACCGACAGCCAGCTCTGGGGCCAACGTCCTGACTTTC. This gives the protein CASRPTASSGANVLTF. The whole variable domain, remainder taken from reference TRBV19 and TRBJ2-6, is DGGITQSPKYLFRKEGQNVTLSCEQNLNHDAMYWYRQDPGQGLRLIYYSQIVNDFQKGDIAEGYSVSREKKESFPLTVTSAQKNPTAFYLCASRPTASSGANVLTFGAGSRLTVL.

This clone was recorded a few times. The chain couples TRBV4-1 to TRBJ1-6; possible D gene TRBD1, 5 bases. This CDR3 has 15 residues. Looked up from germline, CDR1 is MGHRA and CDR2 is YSYEKL. Trimming stripped 0 bases from V and 12 bases from J, with 15 bases between. The chain's CDR3 is CASSQDRGRLRPLHF. The CDR3 bases are TGCGCCAGCAGCCAAGATAGGGGAAGGCTGAGACCCCTCCACTTT.

The chain carries TRBV7-3 and TRBJ2-3; D possibly corresponds to TRBD2 (6 bases). Trimming removed 0 bases from V and 5 bases from J, with 21 bases in between. The CDR3 consists of 18 residues. CDR1 and CDR2 from the germline V gene are SGHTA and FQGTGA. CDR3 in DNA: TGTGCCAGCAGCTTAACCCCGGCCCGGGGGTCCGCTGGAGATACGCAGTATTTT. Its translation is CASSLTPARGSAGDTQYF. Combining the CDR3 with reference TRBV7-3 and TRBJ2-3 gives the whole variable domain GAGVSQTPSNKVTEKGKYVELRCDPISGHTALYWYRQSLGQGPEFLIYFQGTGAADDSGLPNDRFFAVRPEGSVSTLKIQRTERGDSAVYLCASSLTPARGSAGDTQYFGPGTRLTVL.

The J gene is TRBJ2-3, the V gene TRBV28, with 7 bases matching TRBD2. The CDR3 is 16 amino acids. Germline CDR1 and CDR2: MDHEN and SYDVKM. Trimming cost V 6 bases and J 3 bases; bases outside gene matches: 12. The CDR3 sequence is CASSPTSSGPTDTQYF. CDR3 DNA sequence: TGTGCCAGCAGCCCAACCTCTAGCGGCCCTACAGATACGCAGTATTTT.

The genes are TRBV19 and TRBJ2-5, with TRBD1 as a possible D gene (6 bases). The length of the CDR3 is 15 residues. Germline V CDR1 and CDR2: LNHDA, SQIVND (reference sequence). Trimming removed 0 bases at V and 5 bases at J, with 13 bases between. The CDR3 here is CASSIDQGPGETQYF. CDR3 in DNA: TGTGCCAGTAGTATAGATCAGGGGCCGGGCGAGACCCAGTACTTC.

The chain uses TRBV29-1 and TRBJ1-1, with TRBD1 as a possible D gene (6 bases). CDR1 SQVTM and CDR2 ANQGSEA come from the germline V gene. With 4 bases removed from V and 2 bases from J, the gap between germline ends came to 11 bases. The CDR3 consists of 13 residues. CDR3 residues: CSVGTVQNTEAFF. CDR3 in DNA: TGCAGCGTTGGGACAGTCCAAAACACTGAAGCTTTCTTT.

The J gene is TRBJ2-2, the V gene TRBV30; possibly TRBD2 for D (6 bases). The CDR3 loop spans 16 amino acids. Trimming removed 2 bases at V and 1 base at J, with 14 bases between. Germline CDR1 reads GTSNPN; CDR2 reads SVGIG (reference sequence). The CDR3: CAWSLVTRGNTGELFF. Written as DNA, the CDR3 is TGTGCCTGGAGTCTAGTGACTAGGGGGAACACCGGGGAGCTGTTTTTT. The full variable domain, rest sourced from reference TRBV30 and TRBJ2-2, is SQTIHQWPATLVQPVGSPLSLECTVEGTSNPNLYWYRQAAGRGLQLLFYSVGIGQISSEVPQNLSASRPQDRQFILSSKKLLLSDSGFYLCAWSLVTRGNTGELFFGEGSRLTVL.